The present T cell receptor (beta chain) was sequenced within a study of shared clonotypes between healthy human individuals. Overall study results and limits: Around 4.7% of naive CD4 clonotypes were shared across a handful of donors.

Germline V CDR1 and CDR2: MDHEN, SYDVKM. This CDR3 has 16 residues. The junction had 6 bases not matched to a gene; V was cut back by 3 bases and J by 4 bases. Using 200 ng DNA, 30,000 or so T cell genomes, the sorted-subset replicate PCRs were run. Per the original methods: Because ImmunoSEQ provided only junction sequences with no quality scores, the filtering differed. The table came from immunoSEQ multiplex PCR; TCRdb's copy has only in-frame clones and leaves some out. V and J calls and clone size follow that table, whereas D and trimming were derived from the DNA. The data contain approximately 600,000 clones, around 95% of them singletons. CD45RO-negative CD8 cells positively selected for CCR7 made up the naive population, which excluded terminally differentiated effector memory CD45RA+ cells. Healthy HIV-negative adults with no recent acute infections or vaccinations were recruited as donors.

A note on this clone: The antigen remains unidentified.

The V call is TRBV28, the J call TRBJ2-7; 13 nucleotides match TRBD2. This clonotype was obtained from a woman aged 25 to 45 in good health. Material: naive CD8+ T cells sorted from blood. The CDR3 coding sequence is TGTGCCAGCAGTTTGCGACTAGCGGGAGGACCGTACGAGCAGTACTTC. Protein sequence: CASSLRLAGGPYEQYF.